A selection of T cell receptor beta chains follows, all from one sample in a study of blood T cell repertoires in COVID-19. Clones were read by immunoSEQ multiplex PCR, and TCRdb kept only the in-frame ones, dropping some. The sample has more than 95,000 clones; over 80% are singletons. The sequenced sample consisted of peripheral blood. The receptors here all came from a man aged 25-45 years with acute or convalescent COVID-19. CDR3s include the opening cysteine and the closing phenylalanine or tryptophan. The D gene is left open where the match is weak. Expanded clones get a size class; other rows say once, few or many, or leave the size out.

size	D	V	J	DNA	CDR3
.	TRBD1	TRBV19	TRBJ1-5	TGTGCCAGTAGTATAGGGGACAGGGGAATTCAGCCCCAGCATTTT	CASSIGDRGIQPQHF
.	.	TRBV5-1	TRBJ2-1	TGCGCCAGCAGCTTGACAGGGCCCCCGACCTACAATGAGCAGTTCTTC	CASSLTGPPTYNEQFF
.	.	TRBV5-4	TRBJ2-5	TGTGCCAGCAGCTTACATCCGGTAGCGACCCAGTACTTC	CASSLHPVATQYF
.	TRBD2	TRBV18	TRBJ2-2	TGTGCCAGCTCACCCGGACTAGCGGGGAGCGCGAACACCGGGGAGCTGTTTTTT	CASSPGLAGSANTGELFF
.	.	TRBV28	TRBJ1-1	TGTGCCAGCAGTATCCCCCGAGGGGGCACTGAAGCTTTCTTT	CASSIPRGGTEAFF
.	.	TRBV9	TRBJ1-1	TGTGCCAGCAGCGTAGAAGGGGCTGGGAACACTGAAGCTTTCTTT	CASSVEGAGNTEAFF
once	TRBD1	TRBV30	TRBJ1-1	TGTGCCTGGGGCTCCGGGACAGGGCCTGAAGCTTTCTTT	CAWGSGTGPEAFF
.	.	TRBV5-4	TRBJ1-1	TGTGCCAGCAGCTCCAGGGCTTTAAGCACTGAAGCTTTCTTT	CASSSRALSTEAFF
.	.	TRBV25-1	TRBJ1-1	TGTGCCAGCCGAGCTGGGGGGAAGAGAGCTTTCTTT	CASRAGGKRAFF
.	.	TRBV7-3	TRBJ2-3	TGTGCCAGCAGCCCCAGTCGGGAGGATACGCAGTATTTT	CASSPSREDTQYF
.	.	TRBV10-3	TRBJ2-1	TGTGCCATCAGTGAGTCGACGCATGAGAGATTCAGGGTTCATGAGCAGTTCTTC	CAISESTHERFRVHEQFF
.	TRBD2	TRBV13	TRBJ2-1	TGTGCCAGCAGCGGACAGGGACTAGCGGGAGCCTACAATGAGCAGTTCTTC	CASSGQGLAGAYNEQFF
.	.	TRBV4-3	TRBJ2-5	TGCGCCAGCAGCCACTGGTGGAGGGGCGGGGAGACCCAGTACTTC	CASSHWWRGGETQYF
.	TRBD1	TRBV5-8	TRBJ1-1	TGTGCCAGCAGCCCTTGGGGGGGACAGGGGAATACTGAAGCTTTCTTT	CASSPWGGQGNTEAFF
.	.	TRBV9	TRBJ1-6	TGTGCCAGCAGCCCCCGTATTAATTCACCCCTCCACTTT	CASSPRINSPLHF
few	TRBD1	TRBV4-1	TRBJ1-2	TGCGCCAGCAGCCTGACAGGGGGATTGAGTGGGGGCTACACCTTC	CASSLTGGLSGGYTF
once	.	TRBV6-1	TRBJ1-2	TGTGCCAGCTGGGACTTCTATGGCTACACCTTC	CASWDFYGYTF
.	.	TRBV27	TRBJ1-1	TGTGCCAGCAGTTTATCGGGACACGTGATTGAAGCTTTCTTT	CASSLSGHVIEAFF
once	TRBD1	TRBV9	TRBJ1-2	TGTGCCAGCAGCGTTGGGGACAGGGTGAGGAGCTACACCTTC	CASSVGDRVRSYTF
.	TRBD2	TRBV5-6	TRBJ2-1	TGTGCCAGCAGCTTGGGCGTAGCGGGGGGGCAAGTGCAGTTCTTC	CASSLGVAGGQVQFF
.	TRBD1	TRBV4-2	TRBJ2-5	TGTGCCAGCAGCCGGAGACAGGGGGAAGGGGTAGGGGAGACCCAGTACTTC	CASSRRQGEGVGETQYF
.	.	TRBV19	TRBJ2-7	TGTGCCAGTAGTATGGGGTCGGGGTCCTACGAGCAGTACTTC	CASSMGSGSYEQYF
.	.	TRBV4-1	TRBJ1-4	TGCGCCAGCAACACCCCGTGGCAGGGGCATGAAAAACTGTTTTTT	CASNTPWQGHEKLFF
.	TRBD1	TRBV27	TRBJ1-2	TGTGCCAGCAGCGACGGGACAGGGAACTATGGCTACACCTTC	CASSDGTGNYGYTF
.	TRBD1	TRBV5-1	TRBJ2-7	TGCGCCAGCAGCTCGGACAGGGGGTACGAGCAGTACTTC	CASSSDRGYEQYF
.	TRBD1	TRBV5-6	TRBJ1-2	TGTGCCAGCAGCAGAGACAGGGGGTCCTATGGCTACACCTTC	CASSRDRGSYGYTF
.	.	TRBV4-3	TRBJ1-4	TGCGCCAGCAGCCAAGATTGGGGCAGGGTAGGGGAAAAACTGTTTTTT	CASSQDWGRVGEKLFF
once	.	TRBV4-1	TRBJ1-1	TGCGCCAGCAGCCAAGGTCAGTCGAACACTGAAGCTTTCTTT	CASSQGQSNTEAFF
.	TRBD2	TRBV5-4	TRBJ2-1	TGTGCCAGCAGCTTGGGCACGGGGGGCTCCTACAATGAGCAGTTCTTC	CASSLGTGGSYNEQFF
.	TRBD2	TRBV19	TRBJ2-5	TGTGCCAGTAGTAAAGGACTAGGCTCCCAAGAGACCCAGTACTTC	CASSKGLGSQETQYF
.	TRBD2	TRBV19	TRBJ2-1	TGTGCCAGTAGCCTAGCGGGGAGCTCCTACAATGAGCAGTTCTTC	CASSLAGSSYNEQFF
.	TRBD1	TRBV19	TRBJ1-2	TGTGCCAGTACGATAACAGGGGACTATGGCTACACCTTC	CASTITGDYGYTF